This TCR beta chain was captured in a study of regulatory T cells in long-lasting Graves disease. At the level of the study: Persistent Graves' disease meant over 5 years of antithyroid drugs with positive TSH receptor antibodies.

This clonotype has ten or more counts. The target antigen is unknown. Study-wide results and caveats: Patients with persistent disease showed a bias toward TRBV28, TRBJ1-2 and TRBJ2-5. Owing to a sample size that was small, accuracy may have been reduced.

To make TCR beta libraries, researchers used iRepertoire HTBI primers and Arm-PCR of CDR3 regions. Each CDR3 protein is one row after TCRdb ran MiXCR on the multiplex PCR reads. The profile covers 390,000 or so distinct CDR3 sequences, with approximately 23% appearing a single time and 28% taken by the ten largest. The CDR3 extends over 15 amino acids. Germline V CDR1 and CDR2: MDHEN, SYDVKM. Deletions cut 5 bases from V and 5 bases from J, with 15 bases between. As for time point: persistent/refractory GD, antithyroid drugs over 5 years with positive TRAb. The TCR library was prepared using RNA isolated from PBMCs.

The chain has TRBV28 and TRBJ2-2; the D gene is possibly TRBD1 (5 bases). This receptor was taken from a middle-aged woman with Graves disease. Sequenced here: peripheral blood mononuclear cells (PBMCs), sampled when the disease was refractory, from a patient treated with antithyroid drugs. CDR3 sequence: CASSPSRGRTGELFF. The CDR3 DNA follows: TGTGCCAGCAGTCCTTCAAGGGGAAGGACCGGGGAGCTGTTTTTT.